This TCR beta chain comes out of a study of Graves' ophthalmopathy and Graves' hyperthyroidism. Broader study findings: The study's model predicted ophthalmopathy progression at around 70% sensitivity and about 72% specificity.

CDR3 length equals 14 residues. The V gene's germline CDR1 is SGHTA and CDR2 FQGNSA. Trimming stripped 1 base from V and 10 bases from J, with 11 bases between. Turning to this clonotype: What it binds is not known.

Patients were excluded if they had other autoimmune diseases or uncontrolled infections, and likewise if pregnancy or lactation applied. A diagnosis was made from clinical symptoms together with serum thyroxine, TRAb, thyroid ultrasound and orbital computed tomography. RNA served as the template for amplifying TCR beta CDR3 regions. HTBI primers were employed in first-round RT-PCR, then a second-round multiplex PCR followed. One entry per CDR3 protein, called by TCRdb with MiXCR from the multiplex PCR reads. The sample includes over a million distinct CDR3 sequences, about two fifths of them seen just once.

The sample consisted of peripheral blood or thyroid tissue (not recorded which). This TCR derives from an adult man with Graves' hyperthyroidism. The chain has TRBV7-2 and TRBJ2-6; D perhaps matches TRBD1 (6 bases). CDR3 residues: CASSLDRAANVLTF. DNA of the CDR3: TGTGCCAGCAGCTTAGACAGGGCGGCTAACGTCCTGACTTTC.